This T cell receptor beta chain was obtained from a study of cytomegalovirus exposure and HLA in healthy donors. Primers for the PCR totalled 60 Vbeta and 13 Jbeta. The method was immunoSEQ multiplex PCR; TCRdb's version includes in-frame clones alone and lacks a portion of them. In all, the sample yields 40,000 to 45,000 clones. The CDR3 loop spans 14 amino acids. Germline V gives CDR1 MGHRA, CDR2 YSYEKL. V was shortened by 1 base and J by 2 bases, with 9 bases between the two germline ends. The V and J genes are TRBV4-1 and TRBJ2-7; D is possibly TRBD2 (5 bases). The specimen was PBMCs. The clonotype originates from a young man in good health and CMV-seronegative. CDR3 nucleotides: TGCGCCAGCAGCCAAGGTTGGACTGCCTACGAGCAGTACTTC. The encoded protein is CASSQGWTAYEQYF.